This T cell receptor (beta chain) is from a study of shared clonotypes between healthy human individuals. In the authors' workflow: Filtering was not the same, since immunoSEQ gave junction-only sequences without quality scores. Using immunoSEQ multiplex PCR, the repertoire was profiled, and TCRdb retains in-frame clones only, with some absent. V, J and clone size are taken as reported in that table, and D and trimming were inferred from the DNA itself. The table lists over 700,000 clones, roughly two thirds of them singletons. V dropped 4 bases and J dropped 7; count of bases not matched to a gene: 10. CDR3 length: 17 amino acids. Per germline, CDR1 PRHDT and CDR2 FYEKMQ (reference sequence). Everyone who donated was a Caucasian adult who lived in Nashville, Tennessee. CD4+ cells underwent separation, giving CD45RA+ naive and CD45RA-negative memory subsets.

V usage is TRBV13 and J usage is TRBJ2-5; 15 bases fit TRBD2. This clonotype was sampled from a woman younger than 45 in good health. The sample consisted of memory CD4+ T cells sorted from blood. Indicated subset: CD45RA-negative fraction. CDR3 DNA sequence: TGTGCCAGCAGCTCCCGTCGGACTAGCGGGAGGGTAGGGACCCAGTACTTC. Residues: CASSSRRTSGRVGTQYF.